This T cell receptor (beta chain) derives from a study of persistence of HIV-infected CD4 T cells (dated by TCRdb to the early 2020s). Notes on the research overall: The median time the participants had spent on suppressive ART was 7 to 9 years. The clonality of all cells in each sorted population was measured by TCRbeta sequencing, and the clonality of infected cells was measured by proviral sequencing. Cross-participant TCR cluster analysis included 8 or 9 participants for CMV and about seven participants for Gag. The study isolated CMV- and HIV-1 Gag-responding CD4+ T cells from ART-treated individuals to examine antigen-driven clonal expansion of HIV-1-infected cells. Peripheral blood samples of up to roughly 200 mL were taken at multiple time points, with the exception of a couple of participants who underwent leukapheresis at a single time point.

The treatment or condition tag for this specimen amounts to: suppressive antiretroviral therapy. Cells were stimulated with a pool of overlapping HIV-1 Gag 15-mer peptides at about 1 ug per peptide per mL. Responding CD4+ T cells were sorted by upregulation of both CD40 ligand and CD69. HIV-1-infected adults in whom suppressive ART had been started during chronic infection were enrolled as participants. For at least 4 years, participants had undetectable plasma HIV-1 RNA, below 50 copies/mL. To be included, participants needed a CD4+ T cell count above 400 cells/uL and a positive CMV serology. Before stimulation, PBMCs were isolated using density centrifugation and depleted of CD8+ T cells. Stimulation of CD8-depleted PBMCs was carried out for 15 to 20 hours with anti-CD28/CD49d costimulation, CD40-blocking antibody and enfuvirtide, to prevent new infections. Cell sorting was done on a Beckman Coulter MoFlo Legacy or XDP sorter, and dead cells were excluded with propidium iodide. For samples with more than one million cells, genomic DNA was extracted with the QIAamp DNA Mini Kit, and for all other samples the Quick-DNA Microprep Kit was used.

The immunoSEQ hsTCRB assay version 4 in survey mode was used to sequence TCRbeta repertoires from genomic DNA. For TCRbeta sequencing, genomic DNA was diluted to around 10 ng/uL, with up to 1 ug used per sample. In the paper's pipeline: ImmunoSeq Analyzer 3.0 was used for analysis of TCRbeta data, and diversity was computed on productive nucleotide rearrangements. Using the Immunarch R package, lower-bound TCR diversity was estimated with the improved Chao index and clonality was estimated with the Gini coefficient. When different nucleotide rearrangements encoded the same CDR3beta amino acid sequence, each rearrangement was treated as a distinct clonotype. TCRbeta sequences significantly enriched in antigen-responding cells relative to anti-CD3/anti-CD28-activated cells were identified by differential abundance analysis. Using predicted peptide-MHC specificity as the basis, GLIPH2 grouped TCRs into clusters, both for each participant individually and for the merged data sets that combined participants. Here the immuneACCESS table is served through TCRdb, limited to in-frame sequences with V and J called. Missing clones are a known gap in these copies; in checked studies unresolved V genes cover under half, and the rest lacks a known reason. V, J and clone size derive from that table, while D and trimming were established from the DNA sequence. The sample yields under 20,000 clones; about 62% were counted once. Approximately 2% of the sample rests with the top ten.

Spanning cysteine to valine, the CDR3 consists of 14 amino acids. The entry retains the CDR3 DNA only, 42 bases that are in frame from base 1. The germline V gene (reference sequence) gives CDR1 as SGHKS and CDR2 as YYEKEE. The V and J ends are trimmed by 0 bases and 6 bases, leaving 13 bases between them. What the research found in general, with its limitations: Significantly lower TCRbeta richness was observed in CMV- and Gag-responding cells than in anti-CD3/anti-CD28-responding cells, and higher oligoclonality was observed in CMV-responding cells than in CD3/CD28-stimulated and Gag-responding cells. Only a small number of individuals took part in the study, and the range of antigens tested was limited. Restriction of bulk TCR analyses to the rare CMV-responding cells that actually carried HIV-1 proviruses was not possible. TCR oligoclonality correlated with proviral oligoclonality within the same sorted populations. Antigen-responding cells were enriched for expanded CDR3beta sequences that were degenerate, which suggests that CD4+ responses to CMV and Gag underwent convergent selection.

As concerns this clone: Its recognized antigen is unknown. No much larger clonotype is one base removed from it; base qualities were not supplied.

The receptor was isolated from an adult woman with HIV who was CMV-seropositive. The chain links TRBV5-5 with TRBJ2-7; the D match is possibly TRBD1 or TRBD2, with 5 bases aligned in each. The source was CD4+ T cells sorted from PBMCs after approximately 20-hour stimulation, collected from a patient who received antiretroviral therapy. This specimen's cell subset or site label, interpreted: CD40L+CD69+ CD4 T cells responding to HIV-1 Gag peptides. At the DNA level, the sequence is TGTGCCAGCAGCTTGGGAGGGGCGGTGGGCGAGCAGTACGTC. This codes for CASSLGGAVGEQYV.